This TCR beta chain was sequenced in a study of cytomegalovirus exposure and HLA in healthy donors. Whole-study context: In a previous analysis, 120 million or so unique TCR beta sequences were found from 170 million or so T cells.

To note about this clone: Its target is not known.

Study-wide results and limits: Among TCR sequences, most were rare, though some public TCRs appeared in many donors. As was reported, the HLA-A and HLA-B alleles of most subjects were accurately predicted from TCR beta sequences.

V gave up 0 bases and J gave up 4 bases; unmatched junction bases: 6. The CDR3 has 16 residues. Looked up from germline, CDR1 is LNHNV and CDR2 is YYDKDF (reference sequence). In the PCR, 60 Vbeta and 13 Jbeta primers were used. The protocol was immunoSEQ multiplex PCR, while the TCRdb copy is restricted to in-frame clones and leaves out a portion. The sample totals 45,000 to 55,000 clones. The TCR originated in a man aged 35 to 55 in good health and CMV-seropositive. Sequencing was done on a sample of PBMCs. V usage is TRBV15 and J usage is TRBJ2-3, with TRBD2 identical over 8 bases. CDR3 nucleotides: TGTGCCACCAGCAGAGATGGGACTAGTGGACCAGATACGCAGTATTTT. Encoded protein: CATSRDGTSGPDTQYF.